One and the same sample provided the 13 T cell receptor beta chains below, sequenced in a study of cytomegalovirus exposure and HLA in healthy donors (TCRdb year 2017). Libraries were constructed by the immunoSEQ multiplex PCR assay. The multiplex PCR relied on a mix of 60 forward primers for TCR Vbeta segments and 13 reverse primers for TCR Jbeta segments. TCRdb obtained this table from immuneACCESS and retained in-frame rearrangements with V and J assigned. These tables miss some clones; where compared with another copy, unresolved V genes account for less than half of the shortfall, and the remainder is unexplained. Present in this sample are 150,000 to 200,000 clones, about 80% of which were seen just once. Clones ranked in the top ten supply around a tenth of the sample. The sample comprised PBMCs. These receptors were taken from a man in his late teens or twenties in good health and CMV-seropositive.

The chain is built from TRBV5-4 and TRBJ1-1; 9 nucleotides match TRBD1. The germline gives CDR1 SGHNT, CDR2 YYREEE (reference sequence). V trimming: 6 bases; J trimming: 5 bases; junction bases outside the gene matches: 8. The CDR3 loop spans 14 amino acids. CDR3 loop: CASTRTGEETEAFF. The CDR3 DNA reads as TGTGCCAGCACCCGGACAGGGGAAGAGACTGAAGCTTTCTTT.

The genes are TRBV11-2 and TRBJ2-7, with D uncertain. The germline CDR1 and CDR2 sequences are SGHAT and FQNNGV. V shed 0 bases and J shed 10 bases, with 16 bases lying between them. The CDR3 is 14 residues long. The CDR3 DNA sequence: TGTGCCAGCAGCTTAGAACCGACAAGACAAATACAGTACTTC. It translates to CASSLEPTRQIQYF.

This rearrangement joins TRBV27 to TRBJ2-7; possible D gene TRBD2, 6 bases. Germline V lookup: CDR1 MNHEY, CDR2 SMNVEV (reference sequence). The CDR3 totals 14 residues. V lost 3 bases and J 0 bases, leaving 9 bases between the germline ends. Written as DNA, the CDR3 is TGTGCCAGCAGTTTTGTCGGGAGCTCCTACGAGCAGTACTTC. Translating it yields CASSFVGSSYEQYF.

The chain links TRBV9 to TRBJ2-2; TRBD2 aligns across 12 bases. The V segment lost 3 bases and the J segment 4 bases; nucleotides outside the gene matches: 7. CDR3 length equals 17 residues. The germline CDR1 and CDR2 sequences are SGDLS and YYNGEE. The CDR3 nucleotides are TGTGCCAGCAGCGCCAGACTAGCGGGAGTCGTCACCGGGGAGCTGTTTTTT. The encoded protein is CASSARLAGVVTGELFF.

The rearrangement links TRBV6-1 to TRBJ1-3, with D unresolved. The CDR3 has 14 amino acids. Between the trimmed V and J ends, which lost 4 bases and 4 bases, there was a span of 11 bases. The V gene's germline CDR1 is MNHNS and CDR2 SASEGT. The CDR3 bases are TGTGCCAGCAGTGTAGGGAGGTCCGGAAACACCATATATTTT. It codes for CASSVGRSGNTIYF.

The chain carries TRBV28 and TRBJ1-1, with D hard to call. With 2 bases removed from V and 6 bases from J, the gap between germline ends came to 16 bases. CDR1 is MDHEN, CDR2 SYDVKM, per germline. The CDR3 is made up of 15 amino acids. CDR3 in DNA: TGTGCCAGCAGTTTAGGAGTAGTAGAAGGTTCTGAAGCTTTCTTT. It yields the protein CASSLGVVEGSEAFF. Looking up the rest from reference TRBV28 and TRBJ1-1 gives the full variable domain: DVKVTQSSRYLVKRTGEKVFLECVQDMDHENMFWYRQDPGLGLRLIYFSYDVKMKEKGDIPEGYSVSREKKERFSLILESASTNQTSMYLCASSLGVVEGSEAFFGQGTRLTVV.

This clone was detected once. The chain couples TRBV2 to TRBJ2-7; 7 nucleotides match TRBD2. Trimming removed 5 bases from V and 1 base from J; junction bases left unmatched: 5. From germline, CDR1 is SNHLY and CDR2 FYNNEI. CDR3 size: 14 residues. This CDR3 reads CASSWREGSYEQYF. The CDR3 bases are TGTGCCAGCAGTTGGAGGGAGGGATCCTACGAGCAGTACTTC.

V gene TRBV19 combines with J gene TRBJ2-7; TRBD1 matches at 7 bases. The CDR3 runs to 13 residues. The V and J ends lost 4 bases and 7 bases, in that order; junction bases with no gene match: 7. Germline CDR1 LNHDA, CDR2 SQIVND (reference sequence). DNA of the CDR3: TGTGCCAGTAGTAATGACAGGGAAGGAGAGCAGTACTTC. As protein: CASSNDREGEQYF.

This chain's CDR3 is CASEMGTTVSNQPQHF. As DNA, the CDR3 is TGTGCCAGCGAAATGGGGACAACTGTTAGCAATCAGCCCCAGCATTTT. The rearrangement links TRBV6-4 to TRBJ1-5; possibly TRBD1 for D (6 bases). Between the trimmed V and J ends, which lost 8 bases and 0 bases, there was a span of 17 bases. The length of the CDR3 is 16 residues. CDR1 and CDR2 from the germline V gene are MRHNA and SNTAGT.

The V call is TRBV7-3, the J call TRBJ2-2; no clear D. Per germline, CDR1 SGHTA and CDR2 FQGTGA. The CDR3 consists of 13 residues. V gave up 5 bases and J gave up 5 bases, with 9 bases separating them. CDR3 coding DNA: TGTGCCAGCAGCCTTTCCCAGACCGGGGAGCTGTTTTTT. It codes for CASSLSQTGELFF.

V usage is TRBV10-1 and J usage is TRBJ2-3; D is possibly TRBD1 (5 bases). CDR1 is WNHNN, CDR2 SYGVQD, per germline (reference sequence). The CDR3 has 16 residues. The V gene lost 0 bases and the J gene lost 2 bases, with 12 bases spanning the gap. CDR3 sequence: CASSESRGLDTDTQYF. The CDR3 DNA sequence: TGCGCCAGCAGTGAGTCAAGGGGTTTGGACACAGATACGCAGTATTTT.

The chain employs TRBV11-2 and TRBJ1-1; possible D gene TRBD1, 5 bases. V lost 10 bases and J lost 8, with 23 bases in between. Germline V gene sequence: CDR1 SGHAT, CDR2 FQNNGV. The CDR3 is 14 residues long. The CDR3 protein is CATKIRDVDPEAFF. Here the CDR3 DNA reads TGTGCCACCAAAATCAGGGATGTTGATCCGGAAGCTTTCTTT.

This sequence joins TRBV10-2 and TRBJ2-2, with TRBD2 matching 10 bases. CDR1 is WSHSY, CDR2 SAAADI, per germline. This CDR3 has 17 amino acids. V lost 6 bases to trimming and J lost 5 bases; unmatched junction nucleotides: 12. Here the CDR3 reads CASRPPVPSGSTGELFF. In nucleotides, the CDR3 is TGCGCCAGCAGACCCCCGGTCCCTAGCGGGAGTACCGGGGAGCTGTTTTTT.